The clone carrying this T cell receptor (beta chain) occurred once. The antigen is unknown. Since a much larger clone is just one base distant, this may be a read error. This entry is derived from a study of T-cell memory formation after mild COVID-19. Background on the study: Largely donor-specific TCR clusters were found.

With constant-segment primers, 5'RACE yielded cDNA libraries of TCR alpha and TCR beta that carried sample barcodes and UMIs. Each CDR3 protein gets one entry after TCRdb re-called the 5' RACE reads with MiXCR. The table lists roughly 400,000 distinct CDR3 sequences, about 17% of them singletons, with approximately 21% in the top ten. The CDR3 sequence is 15 residues long. In germline, CDR1 is DFQATT, CDR2 SNEGSKA (reference sequence). V trimming: 0 bases; J trimming: 3 bases; junction bases outside the gene matches: 6. Findings and caveats of the study: Contracting CD4+ clones sat mainly in CM and EM; CD8+ in EMRA. Contracting clones from day 15 to 85 had balanced CD4/CD8; later expanders favoured CD4+.

The sample consisted of PBMCs or a T cell subset sorted from them (not recorded which). J is TRBJ2-5 and V is TRBV20-1; 8 bases align to TRBD1. The receptor's source is a man aged 18 to 35 who had mild COVID-19 (a few samples of this study predate the infection). Cell type and time point are not known. This CDR3 is CSARDIAQGEETQYF. As DNA, the CDR3 is TGCAGTGCTAGAGATATTGCACAGGGGGAAGAGACCCAGTACTTC.